Sequencing of this T cell receptor beta chain was carried out in a study of identical twins. This clonotype came up many times. Germline CDR1 reads SEHNR; CDR2 reads FQNEAQ (reference sequence). The CDR3 runs 12 residues. Trimming removed 3 bases at V and 3 bases at J, with 5 bases between. TCRdb recomputed calls from the 5' RACE reads with MiXCR, one row per CDR3 protein. The sample lists 400,000 to 500,000 distinct CDR3 sequences, about a fifth seen once, with more than 10% in the top ten. The receptor was derived from a man in his forties or fifties in good health. This chain connects TRBV7-9 to TRBJ1-1; D unresolved. The sequencing input was naive T cells sorted from blood. CDR3 in DNA: TGTGCCAGCAGCTTGGAGGACACTGAAGCTTTCTTT. Translating it yields CASSLEDTEAFF.